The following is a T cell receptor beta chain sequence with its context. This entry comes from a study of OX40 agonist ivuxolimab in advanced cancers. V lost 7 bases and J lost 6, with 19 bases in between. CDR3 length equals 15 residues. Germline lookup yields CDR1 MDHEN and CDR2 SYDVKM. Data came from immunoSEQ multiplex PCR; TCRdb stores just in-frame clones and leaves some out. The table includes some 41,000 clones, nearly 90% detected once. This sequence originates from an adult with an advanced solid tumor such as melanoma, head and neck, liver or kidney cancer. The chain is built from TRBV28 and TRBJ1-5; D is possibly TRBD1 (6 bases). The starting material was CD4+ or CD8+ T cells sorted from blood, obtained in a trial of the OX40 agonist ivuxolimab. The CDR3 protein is CASNTLLGGGQPQHF. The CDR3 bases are TGTGCCAGCAACACCCTGCTGGGAGGGGGTCAGCCCCAGCATTTT.